Shown below are 5 T cell receptor beta chains from a single sample sequenced in a study of blood T cell repertoires in COVID-19. Generated by immunoSEQ multiplex PCR, the TCRdb table keeps only in-frame clones and is missing some. The sample has hundreds of thousands of clones; around 85% are singletons. Sample: PBMCs or T cells enriched from blood (not recorded which). The receptors were sampled from a woman in her sixties who had recovered from COVID-19.

The CDR3 loop is CASSSGTGANTEAFF. CDR3 DNA: TGCGCCAGCAGCTCGGGGACAGGGGCGAACACTGAAGCTTTCTTT. J is TRBJ1-1 and V is TRBV5-1; 10 bases match TRBD1. The CDR3 has 15 amino acids. The V and J ends lost 3 bases and 1 base, in that order; junction bases with no gene match: 3. CDR1 and CDR2 (germline): SGHRS, YFSETQ.

The chain couples TRBV12-5 to TRBJ1-5; tentatively, D is TRBD1 (6 bases). The CDR3 is made up of 18 amino acids. V lost 3 bases and J 2 bases, leaving 20 bases between the germline ends. Germline CDR1 and CDR2: LGHNT and FRNRAP. The CDR3 sequence: CASGFTLRGGLGNQPQHF. CDR3 in DNA: TGTGCTAGTGGTTTTACCCTGCGGGGGGGGCTCGGCAATCAGCCCCAGCATTTT.

V and J are TRBV3-1 (or the pseudogene TRBV3-2) and TRBJ1-6; 8 bases map to TRBD1. The CDR3 spans 16 residues. With 4 bases clipped from V and 6 bases from J, the junction kept 8 bases outside the gene matches. Germline V gives CDR1 LGHDT, CDR2 YNNKEL (reference sequence). As DNA, the CDR3 is TGTGCCAGCAGCCTCGGTTCGGGGACAGGTAATTCACCCCTCCACTTT. Amino acid sequence: CASSLGSGTGNSPLHF.

This rearrangement joins TRBV19 to TRBJ1-5; TRBD1 might be the D (5 bases). Germline V gives CDR1 LNHDA, CDR2 SQIVND (reference sequence). V lost 1 base and J 4 bases, leaving 11 bases between the germline ends. CDR3 length equals 15 residues. CDR3 in amino acids: CASSIGGEQNQPQHF. CDR3 nucleotides: TGTGCCAGTAGTATAGGGGGGGAACAAAATCAGCCCCAGCATTTT.

The J gene is TRBJ1-6, the V gene TRBV2, with no clear D. CDR3 length: 13 amino acids. CDR1 and CDR2 from the germline V gene are SNHLY and FYNNEI. V gave up 4 bases and J gave up 9 bases, with 10 bases separating them. The DNA of the CDR3 is TGTGCCAGCAGTGTAGCGGAGGGTTCACCCCTCCACTTT. This sequence encodes CASSVAEGSPLHF.